This T cell receptor beta chain was found in a study of blood T cells in healthy people across ages. The draw of peripheral blood yielded ten milliliters from each donor. Through a sample-barcoded 5' primer and a J-beta primer mix, a second PCR was run for roughly 6 to 11 cycles. Every single cDNA molecule received a tag from a template-switch adaptor with 12 random nucleotides. MiXCR, run by TCRdb on the 5' RACE reads, gives a single entry per CDR3 protein. The sample has under 2,000,000 distinct CDR3 sequences; about 49% are singletons. Trimming left V 4 bases short and J 8 bases short, with 18 bases between. Germline CDR1 reads LGHNA; CDR2 reads YNFKEQ. The CDR3 covers 15 residues.

The genes are TRBV4-2 and TRBJ2-1; D is unclear. This clonotype was sampled from a woman aged 40 to 50 in good health. The sample taken for sequencing was blood. The CDR3 reads CASSPTGPKEDEQFF. CDR3 nucleotide sequence: TGTGCCAGCAGCCCAACGGGCCCTAAAGAGGATGAGCAGTTCTTC.